Listed here are 16 T cell receptor beta chains from one sample, sequenced in a study of tumor and adjacent non-tumor tissue in lung cancer. A modified ARM-PCR protocol with three rounds of nested PCR amplified TCRbeta. TCRdb recomputed calls from the multiplex PCR reads with MiXCR, one row per CDR3 protein. Among 60,000 to 85,000 distinct CDR3 sequences listed, around 82% were seen once. No cell sorting was done before RNA was extracted from the tissue. More than 3 cm separated this lung sample from the edge of the tumor. Sequenced sample: distant non-tumor lung tissue. These receptors all come from a man between 60 and 75 years old with non-small cell lung cancer.

For this clonotype: At one boundary the junction diverges from the germline segment, which might be a read error. The gene calls are TRBV12-3 or TRBV12-4 and TRBJ1-5; D gene uncertain. The CDR3 is made up of 13 amino acids. The chain's CDR3 is CANSLGSWQPQHF. The CDR3 nucleotides read TGTGCCAACAGTTTGGGATCTTGGCAACCCCAGCATTTT.

This clonotype was picked up one time. Its ends do not fully match the called genes, so a read error is possible. The V call is TRBV20-1, the J call TRBJ2-4; D is perhaps TRBD2 (6 bases). Germline CDR1 is DFQATT and CDR2 is SNEGSKA (reference sequence). The CDR3 spans 14 residues. The CDR3 here is CSARGEVAKNIQYF. CDR3 DNA sequence: TGCAGTGCACGCGGGGAAGTAGCCAAAAATATTCAGTACTTC.

The V call is TRBV6-6, the J call TRBJ2-5, with TRBD2 as a possible D gene (6 bases). The CDR3 extends over 13 amino acids. Germline CDR1 MNHNY, CDR2 SVGAGI (reference sequence). As DNA, the CDR3 is TGTACTAGCCTAAGGCTACCGGGGGAGACCCAGTACTTC. This translates into CTSLRLPGETQYF.

Note on this clonotype: Given the absence of the conserved phenylalanine or tryptophan at the CDR3 end, a read error is likely. J is TRBJ1-1 and V is TRBV6-1; D is unresolved. The CDR3 sequence is 14 residues long. With 7 bases removed from V and 0 bases from J, the gap between germline ends came to 12 bases. Germline CDR1 and CDR2: MNHNS and SASEGT. In nucleotides, the CDR3 is TGTGCCAGCATATGGCAATATATGAACACTGAAGCTTTCATT. This codes for CASIWQYMNTEAFI.

Turning to this clonotype: One end of the junction is discordant with germline, which a read error may explain. V is TRBV29-1 and J is TRBJ2-5; D possibly corresponds to TRBD1 (5 bases). This CDR3 is built from 13 residues. CDR1 and CDR2 from the germline V gene are SQVTM and ANQGSEA. In DNA, the CDR3 is TGCAGCGTTGAAACAGGTGTACAAGAAACCCAGCATTTC. Protein sequence: CSVETGVQETQHF. The whole variable domain, remainder taken from reference TRBV29-1 and TRBJ2-5, is SAVISQKPSRDICQRGTSLTIQCQVDSQVTMMFWYRQQPGQSLTLIATANQGSEATYESGFVIDKFPISRPNLTFSTLTVSNMSPEDSSIYLCSVETGVQETQHFGPGTRLLVL.

The table lists this clonotype with many counts. The chain is built from TRBV29-1 and TRBJ2-1; TRBD1 aligns across 7 bases. CDR1 is SQVTM, CDR2 ANQGSEA, per germline. The CDR3 has 10 residues. The J segment lost 10 bases and the V segment lost 6 bases, leaving 3 bases of the junction unmatched. The CDR3 DNA follows: TGCAGCGTCTCACAGGGGGAGCAGTTCTTC. It yields the protein CSVSQGEQFF.

With respect to this clonotype: The junction shows a germline mismatch at one end, possibly a read error. The chain is built from TRBV29-1 and TRBJ1-1; D gene ambiguous. The CDR3 spans 13 residues. Per germline, CDR1 SQVTM and CDR2 ANQGSEA. CDR3 amino acids: CSGSGARVTDAFF. The CDR3 nucleotides are TGCAGCGGATCAGGTGCGAGGGTCACTGATGCTTTCTTT.

As to this clonotype: At one end the junction does not follow the germline gene, possibly because of a read error. The V call is TRBV5-4, the J call TRBJ2-5; 9 nucleotides align to TRBD2. CDR3 size: 17 residues. The germline CDR1 and CDR2 sequences are SGHNT and YYREEE (reference sequence). This CDR3 is CVSSPFWTSDRQETQYF. The CDR3 DNA reads as TGTGTCAGCAGCCCATTCTGGACTAGCGACCGACAAGAGACCCAGTACTTC. The whole variable domain, filled in from reference TRBV5-4 and TRBJ2-5, reads ETGVTQSPTHLIKTRGQQVTLRCSSQSGHNTVSWYQQALGQGPQFIFQYYREEENGRGNFPPRFSGLQFPNYSSELNVNALELDDSALYLCVSSPFWTSDRQETQYFGPGTRLLVL.

The V gene is TRBV5-4, the J gene TRBJ1-1, with 8 bases fitting TRBD1. Germline CDR1 SGHNT, CDR2 YYREEE (reference sequence). V shed 3 bases, J shed 3 bases, and the junction held 10 bases outside the gene matches. The CDR3 has 16 amino acids. The DNA of the CDR3 is TGTGCCAGCAGCTCCGGGACAGGCTTTATGTACACTGAAGCTTTCTTT. Protein sequence: CASSSGTGFMYTEAFF.

Comment on this clonotype: The junction does not match germline at one end; this may be a read error. This chain links TRBV5-1 with TRBJ2-1; maybe TRBD2 (5 bases). The CDR3 is made up of 17 amino acids. In germline, CDR1 is SGHRS, CDR2 YFSETQ. DNA for the CDR3: TGCGCCAGCAGCTGGTCCACAGCGGAGAGCTCCTACAATGCGCAGTTCTTC. This sequence encodes CASSWSTAESSYNAQFF.

Comment on this clonotype: A much larger clone sits a single nucleotide away, making a read error possible. The chain employs TRBV28 and TRBJ1-5, with D uncertain. V dropped 3 bases and J dropped 4 bases, with 13 bases sitting between them. Germline V gene lookup returns CDR1 MDHEN and CDR2 SYDVKM. CDR3 length equals 15 residues. CDR3 in amino acids: CASSFPGKRNQPQHF. CDR3 nucleotide sequence: TGTGCCAGCAGTTTTCCGGGCAAGCGGAATCAGCCCCAGCATTTT.

A word on this clonotype: A clone one base away is much larger, so this may be a read error. This chain uses TRBV6-6 with TRBJ2-6; D perhaps matches TRBD1 (5 bases). Looked up from germline, CDR1 is MNHNY and CDR2 is SVGAGI (reference sequence). The CDR3 runs to 17 residues. The CDR3, as DNA: TGTGTCAACATTAACCGCCCAGGGAACTCTGGGGCCAACGTCCTGACTTTC. Amino acids: CVNINRPGNSGANVLTF.

J is TRBJ2-7 and V is TRBV12-3 or TRBV12-4; unclear D gene. The length of the CDR3 is 13 residues. The chain's CDR3 is CVSSLVAPLGQYV. The CDR3 DNA sequence: TGTGTCAGCAGTTTAGTCGCCCCGCTCGGGCAGTACGTC.

This clonotype was seen a few times. Being one base from a much bigger clone, this may be a read error. This rearrangement joins TRBV28 to TRBJ2-7, with TRBD2 as a possible D gene (5 bases). Germline-derived CDR1 and CDR2 are MDHEN and SYDVKM. CDR3 size: 11 residues. The CDR3 DNA sequence: TGTGCCAGCGAGGGAAGGGCCGAGCAGTGCTTC. It translates to CASEGRAEQCF.

This clonotype was seen more than once but under ten times. This CDR3 fails to terminate in the conserved phenylalanine or tryptophan, so it likely reflects a read error. This sequence joins TRBV6-2 or TRBV6-3 and TRBJ2-1, with 11 bases lining up with TRBD1. Germline V gene sequence: CDR1 MNHEY, CDR2 SVGEGT. V gave up 8 bases and J gave up 8 bases; unmatched junction bases: 11. There are 15 residues in the CDR3. Written as DNA, the CDR3 is TGTGCCAGCGGGGCTGCGGGACAGGGGGTCGATGAGCAGTTCTCC. As protein: CASGAAGQGVDEQFS.

About this clonotype itself: Its ends do not fully match the called genes, so a read error is possible. The rearrangement uses TRBV10-2 and TRBJ2-2; D might be TRBD2 (5 bases). Germline CDR1 and CDR2: WSHSY and SAAADI. There are 13 residues in the CDR3. The CDR3 nucleotides are TGTGTCAGCAGAGCCCGGTCCTCCGGGGAGCTGTTTTTC. It yields the protein CVSRARSSGELFF.